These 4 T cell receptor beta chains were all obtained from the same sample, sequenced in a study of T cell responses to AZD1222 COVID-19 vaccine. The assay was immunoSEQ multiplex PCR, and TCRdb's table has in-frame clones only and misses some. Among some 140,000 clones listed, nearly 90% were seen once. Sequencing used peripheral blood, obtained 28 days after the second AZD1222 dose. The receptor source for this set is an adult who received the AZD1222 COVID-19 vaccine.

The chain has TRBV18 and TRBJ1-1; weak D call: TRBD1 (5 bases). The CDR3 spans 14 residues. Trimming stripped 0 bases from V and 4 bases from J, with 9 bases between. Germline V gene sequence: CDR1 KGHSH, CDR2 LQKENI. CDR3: CASSPPGDGTEAFF. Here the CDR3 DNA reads TGTGCCAGCTCACCACCGGGGGACGGCACTGAAGCTTTCTTT.

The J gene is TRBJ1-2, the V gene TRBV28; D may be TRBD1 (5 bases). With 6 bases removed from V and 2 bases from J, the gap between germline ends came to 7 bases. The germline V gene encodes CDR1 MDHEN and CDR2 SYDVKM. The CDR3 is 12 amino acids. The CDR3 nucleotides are TGTGCCAGCAGCCGGGACAACTATGGCTACACCTTC. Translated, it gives CASSRDNYGYTF.

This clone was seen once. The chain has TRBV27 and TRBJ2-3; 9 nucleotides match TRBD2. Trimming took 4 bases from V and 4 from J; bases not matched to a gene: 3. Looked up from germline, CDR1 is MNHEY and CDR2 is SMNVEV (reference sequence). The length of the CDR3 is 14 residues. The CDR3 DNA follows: TGTGCCAGCAGTTCTCGGACTAGCGCAGATACGCAGTATTTT. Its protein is CASSSRTSADTQYF.

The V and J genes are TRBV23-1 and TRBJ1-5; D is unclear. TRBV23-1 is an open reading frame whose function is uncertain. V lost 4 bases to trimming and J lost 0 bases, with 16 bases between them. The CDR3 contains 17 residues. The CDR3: CASSPDAARYSNQPQHF. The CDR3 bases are TGCGCCAGCAGTCCCGACGCTGCGCGATATAGCAATCAGCCCCAGCATTTT.